The 31 T cell receptor beta chains below come from one sample, sequenced in a study of spatial heterogeneity in lung cancer. TCRdb reanalysed the 5' RACE reads using MiXCR and keeps one entry per CDR3 protein. The data show roughly 30,000 distinct CDR3 sequences, 10% seen once. Time point described: blood at routine non-recurrence follow-up after resection. The specimen comprised PBMCs, sampled at follow-up. These receptors were collected from a female donor with early-stage non-small cell lung cancer.

This clonotype was seen many times. This chain connects TRBV5-5 to TRBJ2-7; TRBD1 might be the D (5 bases). V shed 1 base and J shed 3 bases, with 8 bases lying between them. CDR1 is SGHKS and CDR2 is YYEKEE in the germline V gene (reference sequence). The CDR3 runs to 13 residues. This chain's CDR3 is CASSLRGYYEQYF. The CDR3 DNA is TGTGCCAGCAGCTTGAGGGGATACTACGAGCAGTACTTC.

This clonotype was seen repeatedly, ten times or more. The genes are TRBV9 and TRBJ1-2; no clear D. CDR1 and CDR2 from the germline V gene are SGDLS and YYNGEE. The V gene lost 0 bases and the J gene lost 6 bases, with 18 bases spanning the gap. The CDR3 covers 16 residues. In DNA, the CDR3 is TGTGCCAGCAGCGTAGGCCGACGGCAGTCGATTAATGGCTACACCTTC. It codes for CASSVGRRQSINGYTF.

This clonotype has at least ten counts. The genes are TRBV29-1 and TRBJ2-3; possible D gene TRBD1, 6 bases. The V and J ends lost 6 bases and 5 bases respectively, with 18 bases between them. The CDR3 spans 14 residues. Germline V gives CDR1 SQVTM, CDR2 ANQGSEA. In DNA form, the CDR3 reads TGCAGCGTCAGGGGCCGTGCAATCTTAGATACGCAGTATTTT. Its translation is CSVRGRAILDTQYF.

To note about this clonotype: No conserved phenylalanine or tryptophan is present at the end of the CDR3, so a read error is the likely explanation. The chain is built from TRBV9 and TRBJ2-5, with 13 bases fitting TRBD2. CDR1 is SGDLS and CDR2 is YYNGEE in the germline V gene. Unmatched junction bases numbered 3, after V lost 3 bases and J lost 4 bases. The CDR3 contains 15 residues. CDR3 nucleotides: TGTGCCAGCAGCGCCGGACTAGCGGGGGCAGAGACCCAGTACTTA. Its translation is CASSAGLAGAETQYL.

This clonotype was observed many times. V is TRBV21-1 and J is TRBJ2-7. TRBV21-1 is shown as a pseudogene. CDR3 length equals 14 residues. Here the CDR3 DNA reads TGTGCCAGCAGCAAAGGCGGCAGCTCCTACGAGCAGTACTTC. Encoded protein: CASSKGGSSYEQYF.

This clonotype occurred many times. The chain joins TRBV9 to TRBJ2-2; D remains unclear. V was shortened by 5 bases and J by 3 bases, with 5 bases between the two germline ends. The CDR3 is made up of 12 amino acids. Germline CDR1 reads SGDLS; CDR2 reads YYNGEE. The CDR3 sequence: CASRGYTGELFF. CDR3 bases: TGTGCCAGCAGGGGGTACACCGGGGAGCTGTTTTTT.

The chain recombines TRBV28 with TRBJ2-1; D possibly corresponds to TRBD1 (6 bases). The germline V gene encodes CDR1 MDHEN and CDR2 SYDVKM. This CDR3 has 14 amino acids. V was cut by 4 bases and J by 2 bases, with 9 bases left in between. CDR3 DNA sequence: TGTGCCAGCAGTTCCCGGGACACCTACAATGAGCAGTTCTTC. Protein sequence: CASSSRDTYNEQFF.

This clonotype has more than one count but fewer than ten. V and J are TRBV28 and TRBJ2-1; D not certain. V was cut by 4 bases and J by 0 bases, with 16 bases left in between. The CDR3 runs 17 residues. CDR1 MDHEN and CDR2 SYDVKM come from the germline V gene. CDR3 amino acids: CASSSVLATPSYNEQFF. The CDR3 nucleotides read TGTGCCAGCAGTTCCGTACTTGCGACCCCCTCCTACAATGAGCAGTTCTTC.

This chain joins TRBV19 and TRBJ2-3; 14 bases are shared with TRBD2. Trimming took 10 bases from V and 6 from J; bases not matched to a gene: 3. This CDR3 is built from 13 residues. CDR1 and CDR2 (germline): LNHDA, SQIVND (reference sequence). This chain's CDR3 is CATGTSGGDTQYF. The CDR3 DNA reads TGTGCCACAGGGACTAGCGGGGGCGATACGCAGTATTTT.

The CDR3 protein is CASSPQGRNEQFF. The DNA for the CDR3 is TGTGCCAGCTCACCACAGGGCCGTAATGAGCAGTTCTTC. V usage is TRBV18 and J usage is TRBJ2-1; no clear D. Germline-derived CDR1 and CDR2 are KGHSH and LQKENI. The CDR3 covers 13 residues. V was shortened by 1 base and J by 7 bases, with 8 bases between the two germline ends.

This clonotype was seen more than once but under ten times. The gene calls are TRBV20-1 and TRBJ1-5; D might be TRBD1 (5 bases). Germline CDR1 and CDR2: DFQATT and SNEGSKA (reference sequence). V lost 4 bases, J lost 7 bases, and 17 bases lay in between. The CDR3 totals 14 residues. CDR3 bases: TGCAGTGCTATCGGGGCAGGTGAATACCAGCCCCAGCATTTT. Encoded protein: CSAIGAGEYQPQHF.

This clonotype was counted many times. The chain combines TRBV6-6 with TRBJ1-5, with D uncertain. Germline V gives CDR1 MNHNY, CDR2 SVGAGI (reference sequence). Trimming took off 2 bases at V and 6 bases at J, with 5 bases between the two ends. The CDR3 extends over 12 amino acids. The CDR3 loop is CASSYPSQPQHF. CDR3 sequence (DNA): TGTGCCAGCAGTTACCCCAGTCAGCCCCAGCATTTT.

This clonotype came up many times. The chain employs TRBV19 and TRBJ1-5; D not certain. This CDR3 is 14 amino acids long. The V gene lost 6 bases and the J gene lost 7 bases, with 16 bases spanning the gap. The V gene's germline CDR1 is LNHDA and CDR2 SQIVND (reference sequence). The CDR3 reads CASSQGSGAQPQHF. CDR3 DNA sequence: TGTGCCAGTAGCCAAGGATCCGGCGCCCAGCCCCAGCATTTT.

This clonotype was observed a few times. The rearrangement links TRBV7-9 to TRBJ2-1; 7 bases map to TRBD1. Germline V lookup: CDR1 SEHNR, CDR2 FQNEAQ (reference sequence). The V gene end was trimmed by 5 bases and the J gene end by 7 bases; junction bases not matched to a gene: 11. This CDR3 region has 15 residues. DNA of the CDR3: TGTGCCAGCAGCCCCGAGGCAGGGGGTAGGAATGAGCAGTTCTTC. The encoded protein is CASSPEAGGRNEQFF. The variable domain in full, with the rest retrieved from reference TRBV7-9 and TRBJ2-1, is DTGVSQNPRHKITKRGQNVTFRCDPISEHNRLYWYRQTLGQGPEFLTYFQNEAQLEKSRLLSDRFSAERPKGSFSTLEIQRTEQGDSAMYLCASSPEAGGRNEQFFGPGTRLTVL.

A few counts support this clonotype. This chain joins TRBV20-1 and TRBJ2-7; D may correspond to TRBD1 or TRBD2 (5 bases each). Germline V gene lookup returns CDR1 DFQATT and CDR2 SNEGSKA (reference sequence). The CDR3 is made up of 13 amino acids. Trimming cost V 5 bases and J 1 base, with 12 bases left between them. The CDR3 loop reads CSAYGTVSYEQYF. The DNA for the CDR3 is TGCAGTGCTTACGGGACCGTTTCCTACGAGCAGTACTTC.

This clonotype was seen ten or more times. The chain couples TRBV29-1 to TRBJ2-1; 9 bases fit TRBD2. The germline V gene has CDR1 SQVTM and CDR2 ANQGSEA. V lost 5 bases, J lost 4 bases, and 3 bases stayed unmatched. The CDR3 runs to 13 residues. The CDR3: CSVTSGGYNEQFF. The CDR3 bases are TGCAGCGTTACAAGCGGGGGGTACAATGAGCAGTTCTTC.

This clonotype was seen at least ten times. The chain links TRBV28 to TRBJ1-6; D gene uncertain. The CDR3 runs 14 residues. The germline gives CDR1 MDHEN, CDR2 SYDVKM. V was pared by 4 bases and J by 7 bases, with 11 bases between. CDR3 protein: CASSSVGENSPLHF. CDR3 coding DNA: TGTGCCAGCAGTTCGGTGGGAGAGAATTCACCCCTCCACTTT.

V gene TRBV7-2 combines with J gene TRBJ1-3; 7 bases match TRBD1. The CDR3 sequence is 15 residues long. Germline V gene sequence: CDR1 SGHTA, CDR2 FQGNSA. The J segment lost 3 bases and the V segment lost 4 bases, leaving 6 bases of the junction unmatched. CDR3 coding DNA: TGTGCCAGCAGCTCAGGGGCAGGGGGTGGAAACACCATATATTTT. It codes for CASSSGAGGGNTIYF.

V usage is TRBV29-1 and J usage is TRBJ1-2; D possibly corresponds to TRBD1 (6 bases). Germline CDR1 and CDR2: SQVTM and ANQGSEA. The CDR3 spans 13 residues. The V end lost 6 bases, the J end lost 2 bases, and 13 bases lay between the germline ends. CDR3 DNA: TGCAGCGTGAAAAGACAGGAGAACTATGGCTACACCTTC. Protein sequence: CSVKRQENYGYTF.

This clonotype was observed many times. The chain uses TRBV7-2 and TRBJ2-3; a weak D match, TRBD2 (6 bases). V lost 3 bases and J lost 1, with 11 bases in between. CDR3 length: 15 amino acids. Germline V gives CDR1 SGHTA, CDR2 FQGNSA. The CDR3 bases are TGTGCCAGCAGCTTCAGACTAGGGGGCACAGATACGCAGTATTTT. This sequence encodes CASSFRLGGTDTQYF.

This chain connects TRBV15 to TRBJ1-3; D remains ambiguous. V gave up 5 bases and J gave up 2 bases, with 7 bases separating them. Germline CDR1 LNHNV, CDR2 YYDKDF (reference sequence). The CDR3 loop spans 13 amino acids. CDR3 in amino acids: CATSQTAGNTIYF. The CDR3 DNA reads TGTGCCACCAGCCAAACGGCTGGAAACACCATATATTTT.

This clonotype occurred many times. V gene TRBV18 combines with J gene TRBJ1-5; 7 bases are a match to TRBD1. After removal of 3 bases from V and 7 bases from J, the junction contained 3 bases not matched to a gene. Per the germline V gene, CDR1 is KGHSH and CDR2 is LQKENI. The CDR3 extends over 13 amino acids. CDR3 DNA sequence: TGTGCCAGCTCACCGACAGGGAACCAGCCCCAGCATTTT. Translated, it gives CASSPTGNQPQHF.

This clonotype turned up a few times. V is TRBV7-8 and J is TRBJ2-1; the match to TRBD2 covers 8 bases. The V and J ends lost 7 bases and 10 bases, in that order; junction bases with no gene match: 18. This CDR3 is built from 16 residues. Germline assignment: CDR1 SGHVS and CDR2 FQNEAQ. The CDR3 region is CASTNYGAGDPGEQFF. CDR3 bases: TGTGCCAGCACAAACTATGGAGCGGGGGACCCAGGCGAGCAGTTCTTC.

Details on this clonotype: A much more abundant neighbour one base away suggests this may be a read error. J is TRBJ2-3 and V is TRBV12-3 or TRBV12-4; unclear D gene. The CDR3 runs 12 residues. CDR3 in DNA: TGTGCCAGCAGCCGAGGCACGGATACGCTGTATTTT. This gives the protein CASSRGTDTLYF.

The V gene is TRBV23-1, the J gene TRBJ2-1, with TRBD1 matching over 10 bases. TRBV23-1 is an ORF, with its function uncertain. Trimming removed 0 bases from V and 9 bases from J; junction bases left unmatched: 5. The CDR3 is 15 amino acids. In DNA, the CDR3 is TGCGCCAGCAGTCAATCTGACAGGGGGCTTGGTGAGCAGTTCTTC. Protein product: CASSQSDRGLGEQFF.

This clonotype appeared many times. This chain connects TRBV28 to TRBJ1-1; 7 nucleotides match TRBD1. Per germline, CDR1 MDHEN and CDR2 SYDVKM. The CDR3 runs to 13 residues. The junction had 2 bases not matched to a gene; V was cut back by 4 bases and J by 3 bases. The chain's CDR3 is CASSYTGDTEAFF. CDR3 nucleotide sequence: TGTGCCAGCAGTTACACAGGGGACACTGAAGCTTTCTTT. The full variable domain, rest sourced from reference TRBV28 and TRBJ1-1, is DVKVTQSSRYLVKRTGEKVFLECVQDMDHENMFWYRQDPGLGLRLIYFSYDVKMKEKGDIPEGYSVSREKKERFSLILESASTNQTSMYLCASSYTGDTEAFFGQGTRLTVV.

The genes are TRBV5-1 and TRBJ1-2, with no clear D. Trimming stripped 1 base from V and 0 bases from J, with 10 bases between. Germline assignment: CDR1 SGHRS and CDR2 YFSETQ. This CDR3 contains 15 residues. Here the CDR3 reads CASSLSGKTNYGYTF. CDR3 in DNA: TGCGCCAGCAGCTTGTCTGGGAAAACTAACTATGGCTACACCTTC.

This clonotype was seen only a few times. The CDR3 loop is CAISEAGEETQYF. Here the CDR3 DNA reads TGTGCCATCAGTGAGGCGGGGGAAGAGACCCAGTACTTC. The chain combines TRBV10-3 with TRBJ2-5, with 7 bases identical to TRBD2. The CDR3 has 13 amino acids. Germline V gene sequence: CDR1 ENHRY, CDR2 SYGVKD. Germline trimming cut 2 bases from V and 3 bases from J; bases unmatched to any gene: 0.

The chain employs TRBV18 and TRBJ1-1, with D maybe TRBD1 (6 bases). The V end was cut by 8 bases, the J end by 8 bases, with 15 bases between. The CDR3 runs to 12 residues. The germline gives CDR1 KGHSH, CDR2 LQKENI. CDR3: CASVLVGTEAFF. CDR3 in DNA: TGTGCCAGCGTCCTAGTAGGGACAGAAGCTTTCTTT.

This clonotype came up many times. The rearrangement uses TRBV18 and TRBJ1-2, with 7 bases fitting TRBD1. V lost 6 bases and J lost 3; bases outside the gene matches: 16. The CDR3 sequence is 17 residues long. The germline CDR1 and CDR2 sequences are KGHSH and LQKENI. The CDR3 protein is CASSSTLQGTGDYGYTF. The CDR3 DNA follows: TGTGCCAGCTCTTCAACCCTACAGGGGACTGGGGACTATGGCTACACCTTC. The entire variable domain, with the rest obtained from reference TRBV18 and TRBJ1-2, is as follows: NAGVMQNPRHLVRRRGQEARLRCSPMKGHSHVYWYRQLPEEGLKFMVYLQKENIIDESGMPKERFSAEFPKEGPSILRIQQVVRGDSAAYFCASSSTLQGTGDYGYTFGSGTRLTVV.

Ten or more counts support this clonotype. The chain employs TRBV12-3 or TRBV12-4 and TRBJ2-5; 8 nucleotides match TRBD1. V shed 2 bases, J shed 13 bases, and the junction held 6 bases outside the gene matches. The CDR3 contains 12 residues. This CDR3 reads CASSLSPGQVYF. The CDR3 DNA follows: TGTGCCAGCAGTTTATCCCCGGGACAGGTGTACTTC.